This T cell receptor beta chain was observed in a study of blood T cell repertoires in COVID-19. About the study: Acute and convalescent COVID-19 samples came from the United States, Italy and Spain.

Study processing details: From reference gene primer amplification, estimates of nucleated cell counts were derived. Clones were read by immunoSEQ multiplex PCR, and TCRdb kept only the in-frame ones, dropping some. V and J calls and clone size are those listed in that table; D and trimming were worked out from the DNA. Found here are fewer than 55,000 clones, roughly 83% of them singletons; the top ten hold 2.5% to 3%. Germline loops: CDR1 SNHLY, CDR2 FYNNEI. The CDR3 has 14 amino acids. V was cut by 6 bases and J by 2 bases, with 10 bases left in between. Specimen: peripheral blood. The TCR was taken from a man aged 45-60 years with acute or convalescent COVID-19. J is TRBJ2-2 and V is TRBV2; no definite D call. The CDR3 here is CASRAPLNTGELFF. The CDR3 DNA is TGTGCCAGCAGGGCCCCCCTTAACACCGGGGAGCTGTTTTTT.